This T cell receptor beta chain originates from a study of blood T cell repertoires in COVID-19. Across the whole study: COVID-19 samples from acute and convalescent phases originated in the United States, Italy and Spain. The analysed material was cDNA or gDNA that came from T cells, B-cell-depleted T cells, or PBMCs.

This table comes from immunoSEQ multiplex PCR, and its TCRdb copy is limited to in-frame clones, with some not included. Here the sample spans 210,000 or so clones, more than 75% being singletons. Individuals drawn from 24 US areas were about 18 to 95 years old. Participants reported their clinical history, and cohort assignment relied on those reports. With 6 bases clipped from V and 9 bases from J, the junction kept 4 bases outside the gene matches. CDR1 and CDR2 from the germline V gene are MRHNA and SNTAGT. The CDR3 contains 12 residues. The receptor comes from a man under 40 with acute COVID-19. This chain connects TRBV6-4 to TRBJ2-1, with 8 bases aligning to TRBD2. Material: PBMCs or T cells enriched from blood (not recorded which). CDR3 protein: CASSGLAGEQFF. As DNA, the CDR3 is TGTGCCAGCAGCGGACTAGCTGGTGAGCAGTTCTTC.